Listed here is a single T cell receptor (beta chain). The antigen remains unidentified. This specimen belongs to a study of T cell responses to AZD1222 COVID-19 vaccine. Looking at the study overall: Recipients boosted at about 4 weeks or about 12 weeks are pooled.

Libraries were prepared by immunoSEQ multiplex PCR; TCRdb keeps only in-frame clonotypes and omits some of them. This table has about 85,000 clones, 70% to 90% appearing once. Study-wide results and limits: Only a handful of AZD1222 recipients, roughly 6 in all, had baseline seropositivity. Among spike-specific TCRs, nearly half reportedly target unmutated variant regions.

The CDR3 is 14 amino acids. Germline CDR1 is SNHLY and CDR2 is FYNNEI. After removal of 6 bases from V and 5 bases from J, the junction contained 7 bases not matched to a gene. The genes are TRBV2 and TRBJ1-1, with TRBD1 matching 9 bases. This clonotype was sampled from an adult in good health. The specimen was peripheral blood, collected on day 0 of AZD1222 vaccination. The chain's CDR3 is CASSVKQGATEAFF. CDR3 nucleotide sequence: TGTGCCAGCAGCGTTAAACAGGGGGCGACTGAAGCTTTCTTT.